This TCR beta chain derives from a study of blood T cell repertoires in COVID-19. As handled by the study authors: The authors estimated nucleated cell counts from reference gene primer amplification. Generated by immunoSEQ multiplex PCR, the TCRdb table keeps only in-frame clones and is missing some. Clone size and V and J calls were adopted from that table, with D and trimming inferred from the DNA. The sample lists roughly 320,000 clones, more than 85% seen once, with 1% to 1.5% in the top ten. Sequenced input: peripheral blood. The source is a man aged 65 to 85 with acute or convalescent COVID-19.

CDR3 coding DNA: TGCGCCAGCAGCCAAGAGGCGGTTCTAGAGACCCAGTACTTC. It codes for CASSQEAVLETQYF. V gene TRBV4-3 combines with J gene TRBJ2-5; D is ambiguous. Germline V gene lookup returns CDR1 LGHNA and CDR2 YSLEER. The CDR3 spans 14 residues. V lost 0 bases to trimming and J lost 4 bases, with 9 bases between them.